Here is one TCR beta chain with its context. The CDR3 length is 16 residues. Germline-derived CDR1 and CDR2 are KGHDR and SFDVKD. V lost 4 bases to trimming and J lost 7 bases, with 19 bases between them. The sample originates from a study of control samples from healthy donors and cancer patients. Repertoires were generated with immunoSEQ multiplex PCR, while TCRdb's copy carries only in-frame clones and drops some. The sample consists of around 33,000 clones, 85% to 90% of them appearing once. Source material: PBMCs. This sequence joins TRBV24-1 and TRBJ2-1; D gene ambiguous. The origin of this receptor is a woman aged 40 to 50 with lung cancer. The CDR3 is CATSDIARSPINEQFF. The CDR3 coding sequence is TGTGCCACCAGTGACATCGCTAGGTCGCCGATTAATGAGCAGTTCTTC.